This T cell receptor (beta chain) was captured by sequencing in a study of shared clonotypes between healthy human individuals. Assay execution proceeded at the deep level. Clones were read by immunoSEQ multiplex PCR, and TCRdb kept only the in-frame ones, dropping some. The sample yields about 1.5 million clones, roughly 96% seen once. Per the germline V gene, CDR1 is SEHNR and CDR2 is FQNEAQ (reference sequence). The CDR3 loop spans 17 amino acids. The V and J ends lost 2 bases and 0 bases respectively, with 14 bases between them. Study outcomes and limitations: Memory subsets generally showed lower estimated richness than naive subsets. Naive CD4 clonotype sharing across several donors was about 5%. Genetic and exposure-history diversity was limited by the few donors.

This clone was recorded once. Its matching antigen is unknown. What was sequenced was naive CD4+ T cells sorted from blood. Subset defined: CD45RA+ positively selected. The chain combines TRBV7-9 with TRBJ2-1; no firm D call. The TCR sequence derives from a man under 40 in good health. CDR3 DNA: TGTGCCAGCAGCTTATTCGATCTAAGTAGCTCCTACAATGAGCAGTTCTTC. Encoded protein: CASSLFDLSSSYNEQFF.